These 32 T cell receptor beta chains originate from one sample sequenced in a study of blood T cell repertoires in COVID-19. Here immunoSEQ multiplex PCR was the method, and the copy in TCRdb shows in-frame clones only, minus some. Counted here are about 310,000 clones, around 87% occurring once; the ten biggest clones make up 1%. Sequenced material: peripheral blood. Receptor source: a man aged 45 to 65 with active or convalescent COVID-19.

This clone was counted only a few times. The chain uses TRBV12-3 or TRBV12-4 and TRBJ1-6, with TRBD1 matching over 8 bases. The CDR3 covers 13 residues. V dropped 5 bases and J dropped 9; count of bases not matched to a gene: 3. This CDR3 is CASSRDRPSPLHF. The CDR3 region has the DNA TGTGCCAGCAGTCGGGACAGGCCTTCACCCCTCCACTTT.

The chain uses TRBV4-2 and TRBJ1-1, with D possibly matching TRBD1 (5 bases). Trimming removed 0 bases at V and 3 bases at J, with 11 bases between. The length of the CDR3 is 15 residues. The germline V gene encodes CDR1 LGHNA and CDR2 YNFKEQ. This chain's CDR3 is CASSQEPRGDTEAFF. CDR3 DNA sequence: TGTGCCAGCAGCCAAGAGCCGCGGGGGGACACTGAAGCTTTCTTT.

The rearrangement uses TRBV27 and TRBJ1-1; D is uncertain. Trimming took 0 bases from V and 3 from J, leaving 5 bases between them. The CDR3 runs to 13 residues. The V gene's germline CDR1 is MNHEY and CDR2 SMNVEV (reference sequence). CDR3 nucleotide sequence: TGTGCCAGCAGTTTATCGGTAGACACTGAAGCTTTCTTT. Residues: CASSLSVDTEAFF.

This clone appeared a few times. The chain couples TRBV6-5 to TRBJ1-1; TRBD1 might be the D (6 bases). V was shortened by 5 bases and J by 2 bases, with 12 bases between the two germline ends. Germline-derived CDR1 and CDR2 are MNHEY and SVGAGI. This CDR3 is 14 amino acids long. CDR3 nucleotide sequence: TGTGCCAGCAGTAAACAGGGTGTCAACACTGAAGCTTTCTTT. This encodes CASSKQGVNTEAFF.

The chain recombines TRBV29-1 with TRBJ2-1; the match to TRBD1 covers 9 bases. The CDR3 has 14 amino acids. The V segment lost 6 bases and the J segment 4 bases; nucleotides outside the gene matches: 7. Germline lookup yields CDR1 SQVTM and CDR2 ANQGSEA. The CDR3 region is CSVLGQGNYNEQFF. Here the CDR3 DNA reads TGCAGCGTGCTGGGACAGGGCAATTACAATGAGCAGTTCTTC.

The V call is TRBV5-1, the J call TRBJ1-6; TRBD1 aligns across 12 bases. From germline, CDR1 is SGHRS and CDR2 YFSETQ. The CDR3 is 17 amino acids. After removal of 4 bases from V and 10 bases from J, the junction contained 12 bases not matched to a gene. In DNA, the CDR3 is TGCGCCAGCAGCCCGGGACAGGGGGCGACATTATTCTCACCCCTCCACTTT. It encodes CASSPGQGATLFSPLHF. The entire variable domain, with the rest obtained from reference TRBV5-1 and TRBJ1-6, is as follows: KAGVTQTPRYLIKTRGQQVTLSCSPISGHRSVSWYQQTPGQGLQFLFEYFSETQRNKGNFPGRFSGRQFSNSRSEMNVSTLELGDSALYLCASSPGQGATLFSPLHFGNGTRLTVT.

The chain employs TRBV27 and TRBJ2-4; TRBD2 matches 8 bases. The CDR3 runs 14 residues. Germline V gene data show CDR1 as MNHEY and CDR2 as SMNVEV (reference sequence). V was clipped by 7 bases and J by 8 bases; unmatched bases: 10. The CDR3 sequence is CASKFRGGLDIQYF. DNA of the CDR3: TGTGCCAGCAAGTTCCGGGGGGGCCTGGACATTCAGTACTTC.

The rearrangement joins TRBV4-2 to TRBJ1-4, with 8 bases matching TRBD1. The germline CDR1 and CDR2 sequences are LGHNA and YNFKEQ. The CDR3 totals 15 residues. With 4 bases clipped from V and 9 bases from J, the junction kept 10 bases outside the gene matches. The CDR3 loop reads CASSLPGQEAKKLFF. The CDR3 DNA is TGTGCCAGCAGCCTACCGGGACAGGAGGCAAAAAAACTGTTTTTT.

Regarding this clone: An end of the junction differs from the germline gene, which may be a read error. The rearrangement links TRBV10-3 to TRBJ2-7, with D possibly TRBD1 on 5 matching bases. CDR3 length: 14 residues. The germline CDR1 and CDR2 sequences are ENHRY and SYGVKD. The CDR3: CATSDSADSYEQYF. CDR3 in DNA: TGTGCCACCAGTGACAGCGCCGATTCCTACGAGCAGTACTTC.

The chain uses TRBV28 and TRBJ1-5, with a possible D match to TRBD1 (5 bases). V lost 3 bases and J lost 4, with 7 bases in between. The germline gives CDR1 MDHEN, CDR2 SYDVKM. CDR3 size: 13 residues. As DNA, the CDR3 is TGTGCCAGCAGTTTTCCAGGGAATCAGCCCCAGCATTTT. Encoded protein: CASSFPGNQPQHF.

The gene calls are TRBV7-2 and TRBJ2-5; 8 positions agree with TRBD1. The length of the CDR3 is 16 residues. After removal of 1 base from V and 5 bases from J, the junction contained 9 bases not matched to a gene. In germline, CDR1 is SGHTA, CDR2 FQGNSA. CDR3 DNA: TGTGCCAGCAGCTTAGTGACAGGGGATTCGTGGGAGACCCAGTACTTC. Translation gives CASSLVTGDSWETQYF.

The chain links TRBV5-1 to TRBJ2-3; D is unclear. The V end lost 4 bases, the J end lost 2 bases, and 11 bases lay between the germline ends. CDR1 and CDR2 (germline): SGHRS, YFSETQ. CDR3 size: 14 residues. The CDR3 DNA is TGCGCCAGCAGCCCGGGTGGGTCCACAGATACGCAGTATTTT. It translates to CASSPGGSTDTQYF.

The CDR3 sequence is CASSGQGSLNEKLFF. CDR3 coding DNA: TGCGCCAGCAGCGGACAGGGAAGCCTTAATGAAAAACTGTTTTTT. The chain uses TRBV5-1 and TRBJ1-4; 8 bases align to TRBD1. V lost 4 bases and J lost 4; bases outside the gene matches: 6. The germline V gene has CDR1 SGHRS and CDR2 YFSETQ. The CDR3 extends over 15 amino acids.

The rearrangement uses TRBV7-2 and TRBJ2-7; D perhaps matches TRBD1 (5 bases). Trimming left V 2 bases short and J 2 bases short, with 7 bases between. CDR1 and CDR2 from the germline V gene are SGHTA and FQGNSA. The CDR3 has 13 residues. The CDR3 DNA reads as TGTGCCAGCAGCTTACCAGGGACCTACGAGCAGTACTTC. Protein product: CASSLPGTYEQYF.

The chain recombines TRBV6-5 with TRBJ2-7; TRBD1 matches at 7 bases. Germline-derived CDR1 and CDR2 are MNHEY and SVGAGI. The CDR3 is made up of 15 amino acids. J gave up 1 base and V 6 bases, and 9 bases lay outside the gene matches. CDR3 in DNA: TGTGCCAGCAGGAAACAGATGGGACAGTCCTACGAGCAGTACTTC. Translation: CASRKQMGQSYEQYF.

V gene TRBV19 combines with J gene TRBJ1-5; 9 bases fit TRBD1. There are 15 residues in the CDR3. Germline values: CDR1 LNHDA, CDR2 SQIVND (reference sequence). After removal of 6 bases from V and 2 bases from J, the junction contained 5 bases not matched to a gene. The DNA of the CDR3 is TGTGCCAGTAGGATGGACAGGGGAGGCAATCAGCCCCAGCATTTT. This gives the protein CASRMDRGGNQPQHF.

CDR3 amino acids: CASTEGATGNTIYF. In DNA form, the CDR3 reads TGTGCCAGTACGGAGGGGGCTACTGGAAACACCATATATTTT. This chain uses TRBV19 with TRBJ1-3; 7 bases match TRBD1. With V trimmed by 7 bases and J by 2 bases, 5 bases remained unmatched. Germline-derived CDR1 and CDR2 are LNHDA and SQIVND (reference sequence). This CDR3 has 14 amino acids. The complete variable domain, with remaining parts taken from reference TRBV19 and TRBJ1-3, reads DGGITQSPKYLFRKEGQNVTLSCEQNLNHDAMYWYRQDPGQGLRLIYYSQIVNDFQKGDIAEGYSVSREKKESFPLTVTSAQKNPTAFYLCASTEGATGNTIYFGEGSWLTVV.

This sequence joins TRBV5-1 and TRBJ2-1, with 12 bases that match TRBD2. Unmatched junction bases numbered 8, after V lost 0 bases and J lost 7 bases. CDR1 SGHRS and CDR2 YFSETQ come from the germline V gene. The CDR3 sequence is 17 residues long. The CDR3 spells CASSLVPGLAGTNEQFF. The CDR3 bases are TGCGCCAGCAGCTTGGTTCCGGGACTAGCGGGCACGAATGAGCAGTTCTTC.

The J gene is TRBJ1-3, the V gene TRBV3-1 (or the pseudogene TRBV3-2), with D possibly matching TRBD1 (6 bases). Germline CDR1 and CDR2: LGHDT and YNNKEL (reference sequence). The V end was cut by 1 base, the J end by 4 bases, with 11 bases between. The CDR3 loop spans 15 amino acids. The CDR3 region is CASSQGPTGGNTIYF. DNA of the CDR3: TGTGCCAGCAGCCAAGGCCCGACAGGCGGAAACACCATATATTTT.

The J gene is TRBJ1-1, the V gene TRBV6-5; 9 nucleotides align to TRBD1. CDR1 is MNHEY and CDR2 is SVGAGI in the germline V gene. After removal of 6 bases from V and 3 bases from J, the junction contained 8 bases not matched to a gene. The CDR3 has 15 residues. The CDR3 coding sequence is TGTGCCAGCAGCTTGACAGGGGGGTCAGACACTGAAGCTTTCTTT. Protein sequence: CASSLTGGSDTEAFF.

The rearrangement uses TRBV15 and TRBJ2-3, with 8 bases that match TRBD2. This CDR3 contains 15 residues. Germline assignment: CDR1 LNHNV and CDR2 YYDKDF (reference sequence). J lost 6 bases, V lost 0 bases, and 5 bases had no gene match. CDR3 loop: CATSRDRGGPDTQYF. CDR3 sequence (DNA): TGTGCCACCAGCAGAGATCGGGGGGGCCCGGATACGCAGTATTTT.

The chain combines TRBV5-5 with TRBJ2-6; the D gene is possibly TRBD2 (6 bases). Looked up from germline, CDR1 is SGHKS and CDR2 is YYEKEE (reference sequence). The CDR3 is 16 residues long. The V end was cut by 4 bases, the J end by 2 bases, with 13 bases between. The CDR3 sequence is CASSHGGPAGANVLTF. The CDR3 region has the DNA TGTGCCAGCAGCCACGGGGGACCGGCTGGGGCCAACGTCCTGACTTTC.

The J gene is TRBJ1-2, the V gene TRBV20-1, with D possibly TRBD1 on 5 matching bases. Germline CDR1 is DFQATT and CDR2 is SNEGSKA (reference sequence). This CDR3 region has 12 residues. V lost 3 bases, J lost 8 bases, and 13 bases lay in between. In DNA form, the CDR3 reads TGCAGTGCTAGTGCAGGGAACTTCGGCTACACCTTC. This sequence encodes CSASAGNFGYTF.

V is TRBV11-2 and J is TRBJ1-3; tentatively, D is TRBD1 (5 bases). The length of the CDR3 is 15 residues. Germline values: CDR1 SGHAT, CDR2 FQNNGV. Trimming cost V 5 bases and J 4 bases, with 15 bases left between them. CDR3: CASSPSRGAGNTIYF. For the CDR3, the DNA is TGTGCCAGCAGCCCCTCAAGGGGCGCCGGAAACACCATATATTTT.

The chain couples TRBV7-6 to TRBJ2-3; TRBD1 might be the D (6 bases). Deletions cut 5 bases from V and 1 base from J, with 16 bases between. Germline V CDR1 and CDR2: SGHVS, FNYEAQ. This CDR3 has 16 residues. CDR3 in amino acids: CASSLFTGMGTDTQYF. The CDR3 nucleotides are TGTGCCAGCAGCCTGTTCACAGGGATGGGCACAGATACGCAGTATTTT. Combining the CDR3 with reference TRBV7-6 and TRBJ2-3 gives the whole variable domain GAGVSQSPRYKVTKRGQDVALRCDPISGHVSLYWYRQALGQGPEFLTYFNYEAQQDKSGLPNDRFSAERPEGSISTLTIQRTEQRDSAMYRCASSLFTGMGTDTQYFGPGTRLTVL.

The chain links TRBV5-8 to TRBJ1-1, with D unclear. Trimming took off 2 bases at V and 6 bases at J, with 5 bases between the two ends. Germline CDR1 SGHTS, CDR2 YDEGEE. This CDR3 is 11 amino acids long. The CDR3 sequence is CASSFYSEAFF. The CDR3 DNA follows: TGTGCCAGCAGCTTTTACTCTGAAGCTTTCTTT.

The chain joins TRBV7-9 to TRBJ1-4, with D uncertain. V gave up 4 bases and J gave up 0 bases, with 12 bases separating them. The CDR3 loop spans 16 amino acids. Germline V lookup: CDR1 SEHNR, CDR2 FQNEAQ (reference sequence). CDR3 DNA: TGTGCCAGCAGCTCGCCAATACATGCAACTAATGAAAAACTGTTTTTT. It is translated as CASSSPIHATNEKLFF.

This chain joins TRBV28 and TRBJ1-2, with D possibly being TRBD1 (6 bases). V shed 5 bases and J shed 6 bases, with 10 bases lying between them. Looked up from germline, CDR1 is MDHEN and CDR2 is SYDVKM. The CDR3 is 12 amino acids. CDR3 region: CASSQQGNGYTF. CDR3 coding DNA: TGTGCCAGCAGTCAACAGGGTAATGGCTACACCTTC.

The V and J genes are TRBV7-2 and TRBJ1-4; tentatively, D is TRBD1 (5 bases). The germline V gene has CDR1 SGHTA and CDR2 FQGNSA. Deletions cut 3 bases from V and 4 bases from J, with 15 bases between. The CDR3 consists of 16 residues. The CDR3 region has the DNA TGTGCCAGCAGCTTCCAGGGCCAGCTTAATAATGAAAAACTGTTTTTT. It codes for CASSFQGQLNNEKLFF. Using reference TRBV7-2 and TRBJ1-4 for the parts outside the CDR3, the full variable domain is GAGVSQSPSNKVTEKGKDVELRCDPISGHTALYWYRQSLGQGLEFLIYFQGNSAPDKSGLPSDRFSAERTGGSVSTLTIQRTQQEDSAVYLCASSFQGQLNNEKLFFGSGTQLSVL.

The chain employs TRBV27 and TRBJ2-3; the match to TRBD2 covers 8 bases. Unmatched junction bases numbered 14, after V lost 5 bases and J lost 4 bases. In germline, CDR1 is MNHEY, CDR2 SMNVEV (reference sequence). This CDR3 has 17 residues. CDR3 residues: CASSPLSAGGPSDTQYF. CDR3 nucleotide sequence: TGTGCCAGCAGTCCCCTTTCCGCGGGAGGCCCATCAGATACGCAGTATTTT.

This rearrangement joins TRBV7-9 to TRBJ2-1, with 14 bases aligning to TRBD2. Germline assignment: CDR1 SEHNR and CDR2 FQNEAQ (reference sequence). The trim removed 4 bases at V and 12 bases at J, leaving 8 bases unmatched. The CDR3 covers 15 residues. The CDR3 DNA sequence: TGTGCCAGCAGCTCGAGACTAGCGGGAGGGCCTCGGCAGTTCTTC. Translating gives CASSSRLAGGPRQFF. The full variable domain, completed using reference TRBV7-9 and TRBJ2-1, is DTGVSQNPRHKITKRGQNVTFRCDPISEHNRLYWYRQTLGQGPEFLTYFQNEAQLEKSRLLSDRFSAERPKGSFSTLEIQRTEQGDSAMYLCASSSRLAGGPRQFFGPGTRLTVL.

V usage is TRBV19 and J usage is TRBJ1-1, with 9 positions matching TRBD1. Germline trimming cut 6 bases from V and 4 bases from J; bases unmatched to any gene: 3. Germline CDR1 reads LNHDA; CDR2 reads SQIVND (reference sequence). The CDR3 spans 13 residues. CDR3 nucleotides: TGTGCCAGTAGAACGACAGGGGGCACTGAAGCTTTCTTT. Its protein is CASRTTGGTEAFF. Using reference TRBV19 and TRBJ1-1 for the parts outside the CDR3, the full variable domain is DGGITQSPKYLFRKEGQNVTLSCEQNLNHDAMYWYRQDPGQGLRLIYYSQIVNDFQKGDIAEGYSVSREKKESFPLTVTSAQKNPTAFYLCASRTTGGTEAFFGQGTRLTVV.